Listed here is a single TCR beta chain. Its antigen is as yet unknown. Treatment reported: some 19 received Ad26.COV2.S at low or high dose, single or two shots; a few received placebo; per-sample allocation not given. All samples were drawn on day 63, counting from the first vaccine or placebo injection. Immunization relied on an Ad26 vector, which expressed Wuhan-strain SARS-CoV-2 spike. Here immunoSEQ multiplex PCR was the method, and the copy in TCRdb shows in-frame clones only, minus some. The sample has hundreds of thousands of clones, roughly 90% seen once. The record originates from a study of Ad26.COV2.S vaccination and SARS-CoV-2 variants. Whole-study results and caveats: Spike-specific TCR breadth was greater after Ad26.COV2.S than placebo.

The length of the CDR3 is 18 residues. Germline V lookup: CDR1 MNHEY, CDR2 SVGEGT. V shed 2 bases and J 5 bases; nucleotides not matched to a gene: 14. The sequencing used peripheral blood, collected in a trial of Ad26.COV2.S vaccine versus placebo. This TCR came from a person aged 18 to 65 who received the Ad26.COV2.S COVID-19 vaccine or a placebo. The genes are TRBV6-2 or TRBV6-3 and TRBJ2-2; TRBD2 matches 7 bases. As DNA, the CDR3 is TGTGCCAGCAGTTACCCCTCATTGGGGGGGAGAGGAACCGGGGAGCTGTTTTTT. As protein: CASSYPSLGGRGTGELFF.